This T cell receptor (beta chain) was obtained from a study of T cells in Graves' hyperthyroidism and ophthalmopathy. Amplification targeted TCR beta CDR3 regions from RNA transcripts. The TCR CDR3 was amplified in a first-round RT-PCR using the HTBI primer set. TCRdb redid the calling of the multiplex PCR reads with MiXCR, one entry per CDR3 protein. The table lists a few hundred thousand distinct CDR3 sequences, under 60% of them singletons. Deletions cut 8 bases from V and 0 bases from J, with 14 bases between. The germline V gene encodes CDR1 DFQATT and CDR2 SNEGSKA (reference sequence). This CDR3 spans 13 amino acids. Any patient presenting with uncontrolled infection, other autoimmune disease, pregnancy or lactation was left out. Study-wide results and limits: Separation of ophthalmopathy from stable hyperthyroidism was achieved by a 13 V-J model. Most thyroid clonotypes expanded above 0.001 appeared in blood too. For ophthalmopathy, model prediction preceded onset by a median roughly 6.5 months.

For this clonotype: Its antigen is unidentified.

Material for sequencing was peripheral blood or thyroid tissue (not recorded which). The TCR sequence derives from an adult woman with Graves' disease, either hyperthyroidism or ophthalmopathy (not recorded which). The V gene is TRBV20-1, the J gene TRBJ2-7, with D uncertain. This chain's CDR3 is CSSDGRSSYEQYF. In DNA form, the CDR3 reads TGCAGTTCCGACGGGCGGAGCTCCTACGAGCAGTACTTC.